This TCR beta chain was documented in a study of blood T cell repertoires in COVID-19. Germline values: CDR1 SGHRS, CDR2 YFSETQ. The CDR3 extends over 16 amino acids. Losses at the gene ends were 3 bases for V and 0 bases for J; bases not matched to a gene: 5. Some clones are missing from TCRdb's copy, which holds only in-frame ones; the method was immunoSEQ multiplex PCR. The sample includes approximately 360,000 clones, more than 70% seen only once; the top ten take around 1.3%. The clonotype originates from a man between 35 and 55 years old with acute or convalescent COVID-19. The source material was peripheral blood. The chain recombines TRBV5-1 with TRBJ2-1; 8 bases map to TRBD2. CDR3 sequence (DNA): TGCGCCAGCAGCTGGGGGGCGGGAGGCTCCTACAATGAGCAGTTCTTC. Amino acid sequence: CASSWGAGGSYNEQFF.